The rows below give T cell receptor beta chains drawn from one sample of a study of blood T cell repertoires in COVID-19. TCRdb keeps only in-frame clones here, not all; method: immunoSEQ multiplex PCR. The top ten clones hold 1% to 1.5% of a sample with about 110,000 clones, about nine tenths of them seen once. Sequencing used peripheral blood. These receptors all come from a woman in her twenties or thirties with acute or convalescent COVID-19. Each CDR3 is given with its conserved first and last residue. The order of the fields is J gene, D gene, V gene, CDR3 protein, CDR3 DNA. A D gene is named only where the DNA matches it firmly.

J gene: TRBJ1-2
D gene: NA
V gene: TRBV12-5
CDR3 protein: CASGSDGRGFYGYTF
CDR3 DNA: TGTGCTAGTGGTTCCGATGGCAGGGGTTTCTATGGCTACACCTTC

J gene: TRBJ1-4
D gene: NA
V gene: TRBV7-9
CDR3 protein: CASSSTDSQNEKLFF
CDR3 DNA: TGTGCCAGCAGCTCCACCGACAGCCAAAATGAAAAACTGTTTTTT

J gene: TRBJ2-5
D gene: NA
V gene: TRBV19
CDR3 protein: CASSWGVRETQYF
CDR3 DNA: TGTGCCAGTAGTTGGGGCGTGAGAGAGACCCAGTACTTC

J gene: TRBJ2-2
D gene: TRBD1
V gene: TRBV15
CDR3 protein: CATSRFNRGRRELFF
CDR3 DNA: TGTGCCACCAGCAGGTTTAACAGGGGGCGCCGGGAGCTGTTTTTT

J gene: TRBJ2-4
D gene: TRBD1
V gene: TRBV6-5
CDR3 protein: CAGGAGQGDIQYF
CDR3 DNA: TGTGCCGGTGGTGCAGGACAGGGGGACATTCAGTACTTC

J gene: TRBJ1-5
D gene: NA
V gene: TRBV18
CDR3 protein: CASSPEEVDYSNQPQHF
CDR3 DNA: TGTGCCAGCTCACCAGAGGAAGTGGACTATAGCAATCAGCCCCAGCATTTT

J gene: TRBJ2-2
D gene: NA
V gene: TRBV29-1
CDR3 protein: CSVEDHGNTGELFF
CDR3 DNA: TGCAGCGTTGAAGATCACGGGAACACCGGGGAGCTGTTTTTT

J gene: TRBJ2-1
D gene: NA
V gene: TRBV7-3
CDR3 protein: CASSLSGNNEQFF
CDR3 DNA: TGTGCCAGCAGCTTAAGCGGAAACAATGAGCAGTTCTTC

J gene: TRBJ2-7
D gene: NA
V gene: TRBV4-3
CDR3 protein: CASSPGGSFYEQYF
CDR3 DNA: TGCGCCAGCAGCCCCGGGGGTTCTTTTTACGAGCAGTACTTC

J gene: TRBJ1-1
D gene: NA
V gene: TRBV28
CDR3 protein: CASKGYTEAFF
CDR3 DNA: TGTGCCAGTAAGGGGTACACTGAAGCTTTCTTT

J gene: TRBJ1-6
D gene: NA
V gene: TRBV5-3
CDR3 protein: CARSLHNQSGYNSPLHF
CDR3 DNA: TGTGCCAGAAGCTTACATAACCAGTCCGGGTATAATTCACCCCTCCACTTT

J gene: TRBJ1-1
D gene: NA
V gene: TRBV29-1
CDR3 protein: CSGGMGQNTEAFF
CDR3 DNA: TGCAGCGGGGGGATGGGACAGAACACTGAAGCTTTCTTT

J gene: TRBJ1-3
D gene: TRBD1
V gene: TRBV5-6
CDR3 protein: CASNRDSSGNTIYF
CDR3 DNA: TGTGCCAGCAACCGGGACAGCTCTGGAAACACCATATATTTT

J gene: TRBJ1-2
D gene: TRBD1
V gene: TRBV19
CDR3 protein: CATQGANGYTF
CDR3 DNA: TGTGCCACTCAGGGGGCAAATGGCTACACCTTC